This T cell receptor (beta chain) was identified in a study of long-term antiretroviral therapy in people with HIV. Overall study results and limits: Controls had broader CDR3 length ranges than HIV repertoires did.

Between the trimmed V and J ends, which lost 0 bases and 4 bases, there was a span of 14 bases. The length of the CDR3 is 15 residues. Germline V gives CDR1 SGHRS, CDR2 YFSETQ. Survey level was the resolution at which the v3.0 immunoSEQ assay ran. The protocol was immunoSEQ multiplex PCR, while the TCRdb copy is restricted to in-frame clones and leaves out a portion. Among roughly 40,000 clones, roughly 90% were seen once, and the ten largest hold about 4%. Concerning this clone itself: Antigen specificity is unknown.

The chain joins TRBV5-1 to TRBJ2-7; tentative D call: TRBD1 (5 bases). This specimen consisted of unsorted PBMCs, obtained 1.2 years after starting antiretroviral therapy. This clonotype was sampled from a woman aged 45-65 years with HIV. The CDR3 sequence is CASSLDQGVGYEQYF. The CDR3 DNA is TGCGCCAGCAGCTTGGATCAGGGCGTCGGATACGAGCAGTACTTC.